This T cell receptor beta chain emerged from a study of cytomegalovirus exposure and HLA in healthy donors (dated by TCRdb to 2015 to 2018). Notes on the research overall: An earlier analysis of about 560 of the donors reported approximately 260 Gb of sequence data and some 110 million unique TCR beta sequences obtained from some 200 million T cells. The study aimed to test whether signatures of past pathogen exposure could be identified by cataloging public T cell receptors. Genome-wide SNP genotypes for about 55% of the 666 donors were used in a later genetic analysis, which treated that subset as a discovery cohort. Donor age, sex, ethnicity and CMV serostatus were compiled alongside the repertoire data. Because of strong linkage in the cohort, roughly five DR-DQ haplotypes were treated as single units for association and clustering. Class I and class II HLA loci were covered by the typing at four-digit resolution. Among around 400 genotyped donors of the cohort, an average of approximately 200,000 unique TCR beta nucleotide sequences was sequenced per donor, of which about 18% were non-productive. The study profiled the T cell repertoires of around 700 subjects by immunosequencing and related them to cytomegalovirus serostatus. A later analysis re-examined previously published TCR beta repertoires from 610 or so donors and added high-resolution HLA genotyping to investigate patterns of TCR occurrence. All discovery cohort repertoires had been generated using a single sequencing platform. Besides the first cohort of approximately 710 subjects, a separate validation cohort made up of roughly 130 different subjects was used. An early release that covered more than 550 HLA-typed donors contained approximately 300 gigabases of sequencing data and tens of millions of unique TCR sequences. To predict cytomegalovirus infection status, the study combined high-throughput TCR immunosequencing, statistical association of individual TCRs with disease status, and machine learning. In an earlier analysis of 550 to 700 of the donors, high-throughput TCR beta sequencing was used to judge whether each TCR beta V gene segment behaved as functional or pseudogenic. Rather than using new phenotypic data, the later analysis identified candidate immune exposures from TCR beta sequences and from how often those sequences occurred across donors. Of the 350 to 450 genotyped donors, around 81% fell in the genetic ancestry cluster associated with self-reported Caucasian donors. Typing coverage varied by locus: 629-630 donors for A, B, C, DRB1 and DQB1; more than 500 for DQA1; approximately 610 for DPA1; more than 450 for DPB1. Beyond this particular receptor, the publication reports: While some public TCRs were present in many individuals, most TCR sequences turned up only very rarely across donors. Cytomegalovirus status was reported to be diagnosed by the classifier with high specificity and sensitivity in both the original and validation cohorts. Broadly in line with IMGT annotations, most TCR beta V segments showed up in productive rearrangements about 90% or about 30% of the time in an earlier analysis of under 700 of the donors. The earlier analysis of about 600 of the donors excluded roughly 17 rarely observed V segments, including chromosome 9 orphons, because counts were too low. A further reported finding was that TCR beta sequences accurately predicted the HLA-A and HLA-B alleles for most subjects in the first cohort. In vitro tests confirmed that a few of the cytomegalovirus-associated TCR beta chains recognize cytomegalovirus antigens. When HLA alleles, especially DR and DQ, strongly co-occurred, attributing TCR associations to individual alleles was difficult. A group of highly shared sequence variants was considered likely to be a technical artifact of the sequencing pipeline. Presence/absence analyses assumed roughly uniform sequencing depth across donors, an assumption that may not hold. In a later analysis, HLA-associated TCR beta chains were found to be more clonally expanded and to have lower generation probabilities than equally common non-associated chains. Because HLA typing was unavailable for some donors at each locus, only the typed subset was used in association tests. Correlated functional status among segregating V segments might be attributable to linkage disequilibrium, but an unknown experimental factor could not be ruled out. This cohort had only TCR beta chains sequenced, and the lack of alpha or paired-chain data limited which features could be detected. Most CMV-associated TCR beta chains appeared to be HLA-restricted in a later analysis, and the HLA associations seemed to be driven largely by CMV exposure. Some IMGT-functional V segments, including TRBV6-2 and TRBV6-3, could not be told apart with the 87-base-pair reads, so those segments were excluded. The only immune exposure information available for the cohort was CMV serostatus. A later analysis associated 16,951 TCR beta sequences with specific HLA alleles at a false discovery rate of 0.05. In a later analysis, several top co-occurrence clusters were reported to appear linked to parvovirus B19, influenza, CMV and Epstein-Barr virus. According to a later genetic analysis, donors in an Asian-associated ancestry cluster had fewer N-insertions in productive TCRs than the approximately 650-donor mean. V-gene and J-gene trimming of TCR beta chains was associated with a missense DCLRE1C variant in a later genetic analysis, and the association was replicated in an independent cohort. It was suggested by the authors that the approach could potentially be generalized to other disease states and immunological phenotypes. In a later analysis, the rate of TCR association differed among HLA loci, with DRB1 alleles having the most associated TCRs and HLA-C alleles having the fewest. In the study, about 150 TCR beta chains were listed as associated with cytomegalovirus.

The germline V gene provides CDR1 MNHEY and CDR2 SVGAGI. V has 2 bases trimmed and J has 2 bases trimmed; junction bases matching no gene number 3. The CDR3 sequence holds 15 residues, the cysteine and phenylalanine included. The CDR3 DNA has 45 bases and is translated from base 1. For this clone: Its antigen remains unidentified. Per-nucleotide qualities are absent, and no much larger clonotype sits a single base away.

The cohort was made up of roughly 670 healthy bone marrow donors. At the time of sampling, every cohort member was nominally healthy, though immune exposures that went unrecorded were likely present. The donor tested CMV seronegative, placing the donor among the 350 to 400 seronegative members of the cohort. A peripheral blood sample was collected from each donor, and TCR beta sequencing was performed on peripheral blood mononuclear cells. The Qiagen DNeasy Blood Extraction Kit was used to extract genomic DNA from the blood cell samples. To prepare the library, the immunoSEQ multiplex PCR assay was applied. A mixture of 60 forward primers for TCR Vbeta segments and 13 reverse primers for TCR Jbeta segments was used in the multiplex PCR. The CDR3 region of rearranged TCR beta genes was amplified from genomic DNA by a multiplex PCR assay. The Illumina HiSeq System was used to sequence the amplified TCR beta libraries as 87-base-pair reads. The source study handled its data this way. A later analysis tallied tens of millions of unique TCR beta chains across the 660 or so repertoires, and some 12 million of those chains were shared by two or more donors. Raw reads were error-corrected and collapsed into unique sequences with a nearest-neighbor algorithm that merged closely related sequences to remove PCR and sequencing errors. To assign V, D and J gene segments, CDR3 sequences were aligned to IMGT reference sequences. For a sequence to be retained, at least a six-nucleotide match to both a V gene segment and a J gene segment was required. Rearrangements were called productive when the CDR3 lacked stop codons and stayed in frame with V and J; all others were non-productive. Following IMGT convention, CDR3 was defined as the stretch from the second conserved V-encoded cysteine up to the conserved J-encoded phenylalanine. In an earlier analysis of around 600 of the donors, sequences lacking an unambiguous match to a single V gene segment were excluded. In an earlier analysis of several hundred of the donors, a V segment was called functional when productive rearrangements were above 56.7%, and segregating when the standard deviation between donors exceeded 5%. A statistical classification framework was built for diagnosing cytomegalovirus status from the catalog of TCR beta chain sequences. In a later analysis, TCR nucleotide sequences were compared against IMGT/GENE-DB human TR gene sequences so that V and J genes could be assigned. A later analysis assigned CDR3 sequences and most-parsimonious VDJ recombination scenarios with the TCRdist pipeline. In a later analysis, every TCR beta chain was defined by the combination of its CDR3 amino acid sequence and its V-gene family, and reads without a unique V-gene family were dropped. In a later analysis, several hundred highly shared, low-generation-probability nucleotide sequences were removed to address suspected cross-contamination and a sequencing artifact. For each public chain, a later analysis derived a clonal expansion index from normalized ranks of inferred template counts within each repertoire. A later analysis computed generation probabilities with a VDJ recombination model fitted to out-of-frame rearrangements, and checked the results against IGoR. In a later analysis, TCR-TCR, TCR-HLA and TCR-CMV co-occurrence was scored with hypergeometric tests, and a repertoire-size bias correction was applied to TCR pairs. A later analysis estimated false discovery rates by permuting HLA or CMV assignments 20 times. In a later analysis, co-occurring TCRs were grouped using DBSCAN, with TCRdist sequence similarity added in when clustering inside HLA-allele-positive subsets. Co-occurrence clustering excluded repertoires with fewer than 30,000 or more than 120,000 public chains, plus five with anomalous nucleotide sharing. The clones in this table, taken by TCRdb from immuneACCESS, are in-frame only. Not every clone is retained; where verified, under half of the shortfall comes from an unresolved V gene, and the cause of the rest is unknown. The DNA gave D and trimming, while V, J and clone size come from that table. This sample has 99,000 or so clones in its table, and 69% of those were observed once. 3.2% of the sample is in the top ten clones.

Source material: PBMCs. The clonotype originates from a young man in good health and CMV-seronegative. Rearrangement joined TRBV6-5 to TRBJ2-7; 10 junctional bases match TRBD1. CDR3 loop: CASSYPGQGAYEQYF. The base sequence is TGTGCCAGCAGTTACCCCGGACAGGGGGCCTACGAGCAGTACTTC.